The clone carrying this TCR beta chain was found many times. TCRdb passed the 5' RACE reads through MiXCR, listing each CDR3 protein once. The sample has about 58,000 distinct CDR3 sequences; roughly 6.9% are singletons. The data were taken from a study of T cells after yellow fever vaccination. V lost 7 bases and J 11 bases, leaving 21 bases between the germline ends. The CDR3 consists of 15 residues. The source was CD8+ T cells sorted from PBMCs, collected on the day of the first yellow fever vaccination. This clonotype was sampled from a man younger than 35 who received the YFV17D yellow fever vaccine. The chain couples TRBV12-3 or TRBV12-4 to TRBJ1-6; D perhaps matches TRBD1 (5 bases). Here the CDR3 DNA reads TGTGCCAGCAAACCCAGAGGGGAAGGGGAGCCACCCCTCCACTTT. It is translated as CASKPRGEGEPPLHF.